This T cell receptor beta chain is drawn from a study of molecular identifiers for immune sequencing clone quantification. Study observations and caveats: Clones exceeding 20 RNA copies carried over 97% of effector molecules but under 1% of naive-cell molecules.

This CDR3 contains 12 residues. Deletions cut 8 bases from V and 1 base from J, with 6 bases between. TCRdb recomputed calls from the PCR reads with MiXCR, one row per CDR3 protein. The sample holds under 800,000 distinct CDR3 sequences, less than 30% seen once. There are many counts of this clonotype. Its antigen is currently unknown. The V call is TRBV12-3 or TRBV12-4, the J call TRBJ1-5; no reliable D call. The sequenced sample consisted of naive CD8+ T cells from blood, with Jurkat cell RNA spiked in. Subset in this sample: FACS-sorted CD8+CD4-CCR7+CD45RA+ naive T cells. The receptor comes from a human donor in good health. Some libraries in this study had Jurkat cell RNA spiked in. The CDR3 is CASGYSNQPQHF. Written as DNA, the CDR3 is TGTGCCAGCGGGTACAGCAATCAGCCCCAGCATTTT.